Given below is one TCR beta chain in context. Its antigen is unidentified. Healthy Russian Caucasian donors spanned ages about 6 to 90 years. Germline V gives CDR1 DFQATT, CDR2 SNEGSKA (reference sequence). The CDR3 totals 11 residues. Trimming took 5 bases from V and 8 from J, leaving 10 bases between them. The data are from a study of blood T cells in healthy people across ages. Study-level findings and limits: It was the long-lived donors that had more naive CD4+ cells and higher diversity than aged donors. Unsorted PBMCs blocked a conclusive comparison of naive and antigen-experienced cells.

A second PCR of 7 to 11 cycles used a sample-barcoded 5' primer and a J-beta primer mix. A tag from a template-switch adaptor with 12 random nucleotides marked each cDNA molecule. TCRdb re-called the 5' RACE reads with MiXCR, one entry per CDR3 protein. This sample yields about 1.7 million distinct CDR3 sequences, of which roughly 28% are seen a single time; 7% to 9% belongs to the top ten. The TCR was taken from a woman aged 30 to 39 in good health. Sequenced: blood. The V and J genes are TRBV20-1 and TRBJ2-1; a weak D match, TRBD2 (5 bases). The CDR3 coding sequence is TGCAGTGCTCCCCTGGAGGATGAGCAGTTCTTC. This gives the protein CSAPLEDEQFF.